Sequencing of this T cell receptor (beta chain) was carried out in a study of identical twins. TCRdb called the 5' RACE reads again in MiXCR, with one record for every CDR3 protein. This table holds about 790,000 distinct CDR3 sequences, around a sixth found once. Germline CDR1 LGHNA, CDR2 YSLEER. CDR3 length: 14 amino acids. Trimming cost V 0 bases and J 8 bases, with 8 bases left between them. Study-level points and caveats: Twin pairs' shared out-of-frame alpha sequences were enriched in low generation probability.

This clonotype was seen a handful of times. No antigen is known for it. The data also belong to a second study, concerning T cells expressing NK-cell markers.

The chain has TRBV4-3 and TRBJ1-6; a weak D match, TRBD1 (5 bases). Sequenced input: PBMCs. The TCR originated in a woman aged 18 to 35 in good health. The DNA for the CDR3 is TGCGCCAGCAGCCAAGATCGGGGGGATTCACCCCTCCACTTT. Translated: CASSQDRGDSPLHF.